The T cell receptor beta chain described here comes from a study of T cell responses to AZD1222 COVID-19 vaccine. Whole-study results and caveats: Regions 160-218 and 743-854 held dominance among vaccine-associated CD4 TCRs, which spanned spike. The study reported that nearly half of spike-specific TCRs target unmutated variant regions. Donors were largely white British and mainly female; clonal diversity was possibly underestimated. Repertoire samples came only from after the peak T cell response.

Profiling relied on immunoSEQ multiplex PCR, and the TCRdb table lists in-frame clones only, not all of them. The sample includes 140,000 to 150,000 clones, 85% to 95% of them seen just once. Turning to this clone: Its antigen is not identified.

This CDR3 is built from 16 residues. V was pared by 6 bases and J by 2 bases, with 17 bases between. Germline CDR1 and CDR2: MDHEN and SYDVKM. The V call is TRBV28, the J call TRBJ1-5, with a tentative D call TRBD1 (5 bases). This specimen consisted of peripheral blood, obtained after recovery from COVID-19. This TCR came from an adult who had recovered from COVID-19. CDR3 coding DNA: TGTGCCAGCAGGCCGTCGAGGGGTAGGGGCAATCAGCCCCAGCATTTT. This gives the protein CASRPSRGRGNQPQHF.